The next 5 T cell receptor beta chains were all read from a single sample in a study of vaccination effects on CD4 cells after COVID-19. Using immunoSEQ multiplex PCR, the repertoire was profiled, and TCRdb retains in-frame clones only, with some absent. In the table there are tens of thousands of clones, approximately 76% of which are singletons. ViraFEST expansion of antigen-specific CD4+ T cells with viral peptide pools preceded sequencing. After less than 11 days in culture, the CD4+ T cells were isolated. The vaccine recipients had no prior SARS-CoV-2 infection, with negative nucleocapsid antibodies. The antigens these receptors bind are not known. The sample consisted of CD4+ T cells from PBMCs cultured with HCoV-NL63 spike peptides, taken before COVID-19 vaccination. The receptors come from a human donor who received a COVID-19 vaccine.

This clone was seen more than once but under ten times. The CDR3 DNA is TGTGCCAGCAGCTTAGATCGAGGCAGGGTTCATTTT. It is translated as CASSLDRGRVHF. The rearrangement joins TRBV7-2 to TRBJ1-5; D is perhaps TRBD1 (5 bases). Germline V gene data show CDR1 as SGHTA and CDR2 as FQGNSA. The ends were cut back, 1 base at V and 16 bases at J, with 14 bases in the middle. The CDR3 has 12 amino acids.

The chain links TRBV5-1 to TRBJ2-5, with D possibly being TRBD1 or TRBD2 (6 bases each). CDR1 and CDR2 (germline): SGHRS, YFSETQ. The CDR3 loop spans 17 amino acids. V was clipped by 0 bases and J by 3 bases, with 18 bases between them. The CDR3 loop is CASSLGTTGRGEETQYF. The CDR3 DNA is TGCGCCAGCAGCTTGGGGACTACAGGGAGAGGGGAAGAGACCCAGTACTTC.

The chain is built from TRBV2 and TRBJ2-5; D is unresolved. The CDR3 loop spans 10 amino acids. Germline assignment: CDR1 SNHLY and CDR2 FYNNEI. V shed 8 bases and J shed 2 bases, with 3 bases lying between them. The CDR3 protein is CASEQETQYF. In nucleotides, the CDR3 is TGTGCCAGCGAACAAGAGACCCAGTACTTC.

The chain joins TRBV7-9 to TRBJ2-7; 13 bases are shared with TRBD2. The CDR3 spans 15 residues. Trimming at V came to 3 bases and at J to 2 bases, leaving 1 base not matched to a gene. CDR1 and CDR2 (germline): SEHNR, FQNEAQ (reference sequence). CDR3 nucleotides: TGTGCCAGCAGCTTGGGACTAGCGGGGACCTACGAGCAGTACGTC. Its protein is CASSLGLAGTYEQYV.

The chain recombines TRBV6-1 with TRBJ1-3, with D hard to call. CDR3 size: 15 residues. Germline V gene sequence: CDR1 MNHNS, CDR2 SASEGT. Deletions cut 0 bases from V and 4 bases from J, with 10 bases between. The CDR3 DNA follows: TGTGCCAGCAGTGAAGCGCCTGTGGGAGGAAACACCATATATTTT. The encoded protein is CASSEAPVGGNTIYF.